One and the same sample provided the 23 T cell receptor beta chains below, sequenced in a study of blood T cell repertoires in COVID-19. The repertoire was sequenced with immunoSEQ multiplex PCR; TCRdb's copy has only in-frame clones and lacks some. The table records over 450,000 clones, roughly nine tenths of them present only once. The material sequenced was peripheral blood. The receptors here all came from a woman aged 45-60 years with COVID-19, enrolled during active disease.

The chain recombines TRBV6-5 with TRBJ2-3, with 7 bases aligning to TRBD2. CDR3 size: 14 residues. V lost 6 bases, J lost 6 bases, and 9 bases stayed unmatched. CDR1 MNHEY and CDR2 SVGAGI come from the germline V gene. CDR3 sequence: CASSSGTTLDTQYF. In DNA form, the CDR3 reads TGTGCCAGCAGCTCCGGGACTACTCTGGATACGCAGTATTTT.

This clone came up once. The V call is TRBV6-5, the J call TRBJ1-5; 7 nucleotides match TRBD1. CDR1 and CDR2 from the germline V gene are MNHEY and SVGAGI. The V segment lost 6 bases and the J segment 5 bases; nucleotides outside the gene matches: 4. The CDR3 consists of 13 residues. The CDR3 bases are TGTGCCAGCAGGACTGACAGGGATCAGCCCCAGCATTTT. This translates into CASRTDRDQPQHF.

The rearrangement joins TRBV10-3 to TRBJ2-3; TRBD2 might be the D (5 bases). Germline V gene sequence: CDR1 ENHRY, CDR2 SYGVKD. The CDR3 extends over 14 amino acids. The V end lost 6 bases, the J end lost 2 bases, and 12 bases lay between the germline ends. CDR3 sequence (DNA): TGTGCCATCAGAAGAGGGTCGTACACAGATACGCAGTATTTT. Translation: CAIRRGSYTDTQYF.

V gene TRBV3-1 (or the pseudogene TRBV3-2) combines with J gene TRBJ2-3; the match to TRBD1 covers 7 bases. CDR3 length equals 16 residues. Germline assignment: CDR1 LGHDT and CDR2 YNNKEL (reference sequence). V dropped 0 bases and J dropped 2; count of bases not matched to a gene: 5. CDR3 amino acids: CASSQDMGTATDTQYF. DNA for the CDR3: TGTGCCAGCAGCCAAGATATGGGGACAGCCACAGATACGCAGTATTTT.

The J gene is TRBJ1-2, the V gene TRBV5-1; the match to TRBD1 covers 11 bases. Trimming at V came to 3 bases and at J to 1 base, leaving 5 bases not matched to a gene. The CDR3 has 16 amino acids. Germline CDR1 is SGHRS and CDR2 is YFSETQ. The CDR3 DNA sequence: TGCGCCAGCAGCTGGACAGGGGGCCCCATTAACTATGGCTACACCTTC. This encodes CASSWTGGPINYGYTF. The full variable domain, rest sourced from reference TRBV5-1 and TRBJ1-2, is KAGVTQTPRYLIKTRGQQVTLSCSPISGHRSVSWYQQTPGQGLQFLFEYFSETQRNKGNFPGRFSGRQFSNSRSEMNVSTLELGDSALYLCASSWTGGPINYGYTFGSGTRLTVV.

The chain links TRBV5-1 to TRBJ1-1; perhaps TRBD1 as D (6 bases). The V end was cut by 6 bases, the J end by 3 bases, with 9 bases between. From germline, CDR1 is SGHRS and CDR2 YFSETQ. The CDR3 covers 12 residues. The CDR3 bases are TGCGCCAGCACCAACAGGGACACTGAAGCTTTCTTT. Translated: CASTNRDTEAFF.

The gene calls are TRBV2 and TRBJ2-7, with 10 bases fitting TRBD1. Germline V gene data show CDR1 as SNHLY and CDR2 as FYNNEI. CDR3 size: 13 residues. The J segment lost 5 bases and the V segment lost 6 bases, leaving 4 bases of the junction unmatched. The CDR3 DNA sequence: TGTGCCAGCAGAATCGGGACAGGGGACGAGCAGTACTTC. It yields the protein CASRIGTGDEQYF. Filled out from reference TRBV2 and TRBJ2-7, the complete variable domain reads EPEVTQTPSHQVTQMGQEVILRCVPISNHLYFYWYRQILGQKVEFLVSFYNNEISEKSEIFDDQFSVERPDGSNFTLKIRSTKLEDSAMYFCASRIGTGDEQYFGPGTRLTVT.

This chain joins TRBV10-3 and TRBJ1-2; 9 positions agree with TRBD1. CDR3 length: 16 residues. Germline trimming cut 6 bases from V and 2 bases from J; bases unmatched to any gene: 10. CDR1 is ENHRY, CDR2 SYGVKD, per germline. The CDR3 sequence is CAISQGQGSRNYGYTF. The CDR3 bases are TGTGCCATCAGCCAGGGACAGGGATCGCGGAACTATGGCTACACCTTC.

The genes are TRBV2 and TRBJ1-6; no reliable D call. The CDR3 is made up of 14 amino acids. The V end was cut by 8 bases, the J end by 5 bases, with 13 bases between. Looked up from germline, CDR1 is SNHLY and CDR2 is FYNNEI. CDR3: CASQLAVNNSPLHF. In DNA form, the CDR3 reads TGTGCCAGCCAGCTCGCGGTAAATAATTCACCCCTCCACTTT.

The V gene is TRBV15, the J gene TRBJ1-2, with D hard to call. Germline V gene sequence: CDR1 LNHNV, CDR2 YYDKDF (reference sequence). Trimming removed 6 bases at V and 0 bases at J, with 11 bases between. This CDR3 contains 14 residues. CDR3 in amino acids: CATRKPEANYGYTF. The CDR3 nucleotides read TGTGCCACCAGAAAGCCGGAGGCTAACTATGGCTACACCTTC.

The genes are TRBV12-3 or TRBV12-4 and TRBJ2-7; maybe TRBD1 (6 bases). There are 13 residues in the CDR3. V was trimmed by 5 bases and J by 1 base, leaving 9 bases between them. As DNA, the CDR3 is TGTGCCAGCAGTGATGGACAGTCCTACGAGCAGTACTTC. It encodes CASSDGQSYEQYF.

The chain combines TRBV2 with TRBJ2-7; 7 nucleotides line up with TRBD2. In germline, CDR1 is SNHLY, CDR2 FYNNEI. The length of the CDR3 is 12 residues. Trimming cost V 9 bases and J 5 bases; bases outside gene matches: 7. CDR3 nucleotides: TGTGCCAGTTCCGGAGCGGGAAACGAGCAGTACTTC. Translating gives CASSGAGNEQYF.

This rearrangement joins TRBV7-9 to TRBJ2-5; 9 nucleotides agree with TRBD2. CDR1 and CDR2 (germline): SEHNR, FQNEAQ (reference sequence). The ends lost 5 bases at V and 8 bases at J; junction bases unmatched: 6. The CDR3 is made up of 13 amino acids. The CDR3 is CASSPSGKRTQYF. CDR3 coding DNA: TGTGCCAGCAGCCCTAGCGGGAAGAGAACCCAGTACTTC.

This chain joins TRBV28 and TRBJ1-1, with D possibly being TRBD1 (5 bases). Germline lookup yields CDR1 MDHEN and CDR2 SYDVKM. CDR3 length: 14 amino acids. The ends were cut back, 7 bases at V and 3 bases at J, with 15 bases in the middle. CDR3 amino acids: CASMEGREDTEAFF. In DNA form, the CDR3 reads TGTGCCAGCATGGAGGGGCGGGAAGACACTGAAGCTTTCTTT.

The chain recombines TRBV5-5 with TRBJ1-1; D unclear. The CDR3 is made up of 14 amino acids. V lost 0 bases and J lost 13, with 19 bases in between. The germline CDR1 and CDR2 sequences are SGHKS and YYEKEE (reference sequence). The CDR3 reads CASSLVFTGIGGFF. The DNA of the CDR3 is TGTGCCAGCAGCTTGGTTTTCACGGGAATCGGAGGTTTCTTT. Drawing the rest from reference TRBV5-5 and TRBJ1-1, the complete variable domain is DAGVTQSPTHLIKTRGQQVTLRCSPISGHKSVSWYQQVLGQGPQFIFQYYEKEERGRGNFPDRFSARQFPNYSSELNVNALLLGDSALYLCASSLVFTGIGGFFGQGTRLTVV.

V is TRBV7-2 and J is TRBJ1-5, with D perhaps matching TRBD1 (6 bases). Looked up from germline, CDR1 is SGHTA and CDR2 is FQGNSA. V lost 1 base, J lost 3 bases, and 16 bases lay in between. This CDR3 region has 17 residues. CDR3 nucleotides: TGTGCCAGCAGCTTAGAACGGGAAGGGGGTTTCAATCAGCCCCAGCATTTT. Translated, it gives CASSLEREGGFNQPQHF.

This chain connects TRBV27 to TRBJ2-7; D not resolved. Germline V gene lookup returns CDR1 MNHEY and CDR2 SMNVEV (reference sequence). V was shortened by 8 bases and J by 4 bases, with 9 bases between the two germline ends. The CDR3 sequence is 11 residues long. This chain's CDR3 is CASERGYEQYF. The CDR3 bases are TGTGCCAGCGAGCGCGGTTACGAGCAGTACTTC.

V is TRBV2 and J is TRBJ1-3; no clear D gene. This CDR3 has 15 amino acids. CDR1 and CDR2 (germline): SNHLY, FYNNEI. V was clipped by 3 bases and J by 4 bases, with 13 bases between them. The CDR3 spells CASSDRGLRGNTIYF. The CDR3 region has the DNA TGTGCCAGCAGTGACAGAGGGTTAAGAGGAAACACCATATATTTT.

This clone was recorded only once. This chain links TRBV3-1 (or the pseudogene TRBV3-2) with TRBJ1-2, with unresolved D. This CDR3 comprises 14 residues. V lost 0 bases, J lost 4 bases, and 9 bases lay in between. Germline CDR1 reads LGHDT; CDR2 reads YNNKEL (reference sequence). This chain's CDR3 is CASSQDPQSYGYTF. The CDR3 nucleotides are TGTGCCAGCAGCCAAGATCCACAGAGCTATGGCTACACCTTC.

To note about this clone: The sample carries other DNA sequences with the same CDR3. V gene TRBV5-1 combines with J gene TRBJ1-1; D is perhaps TRBD1 (6 bases). V dropped 0 bases and J dropped 5 bases, with 11 bases sitting between them. The germline V gene encodes CDR1 SGHRS and CDR2 YFSETQ. This CDR3 has 14 residues. The CDR3 here is CASSLGQGWTEAFF. The CDR3 bases are TGCGCCAGCAGCTTGGGCCAGGGGTGGACTGAAGCTTTCTTT.

To note about this clone: Other nucleotide sequences in the sample specify the same CDR3. The CDR3 is CASSWTGGGYTF. CDR3 in DNA: TGTGCCAGCAGTTGGACAGGGGGCGGCTACACCTTC. The rearrangement joins TRBV28 to TRBJ1-2; 11 bases are a match to TRBD1. This CDR3 is 12 amino acids long. V gave up 4 bases and J gave up 8 bases; unmatched junction bases: 0. The germline gives CDR1 MDHEN, CDR2 SYDVKM.

The chain combines TRBV6-5 with TRBJ2-3, with TRBD2 matching 7 bases. Trimming removed 1 base from V and 6 bases from J; junction bases left unmatched: 7. Germline lookup yields CDR1 MNHEY and CDR2 SVGAGI. CDR3 length: 15 amino acids. The CDR3 DNA sequence: TGTGCCAGCAGTTACTGGGGGGGACTGGCTGATACGCAGTATTTT. Translation gives CASSYWGGLADTQYF.

The CDR3 DNA reads TGTGCCAGCAGCTTAGCACCGGACAGGGGAAAAAACATTCAGTACTTC. Protein product: CASSLAPDRGKNIQYF. The chain uses TRBV11-1 and TRBJ2-4, with TRBD1 matching 9 bases. Germline-derived CDR1 and CDR2 are SGHAT and FQDESV (reference sequence). This CDR3 is 16 amino acids long. J was trimmed by 4 bases and V by 0 bases; bases with no gene match: 4.